This TCR beta chain was sequenced during a study of T-cell reconstitution after alpha-beta-depleted transplantation in children. This clonotype was picked up many times. The target antigen is unknown. This sample's TCRbeta library carried unique molecular identifier barcodes. MiXCR, applied by TCRdb to the PCR reads, yields one record per CDR3 protein. The sample records about 300,000 distinct CDR3 sequences, around 7.1% being singletons. Notes on the study in general: Some patients' high day-60 TCRbeta diversity was attributed to recipient cells surviving conditioning. Hyperexpanded clones declined; after one year, newly produced T cells mostly supplied diversity. Expanded graft clones, several hundred of them, were reportedly the source of alpha-beta T cells about two months after transplant.

Germline CDR1 and CDR2: SGDLS and YYNGEE. The CDR3 has 16 residues. Trimming removed 6 bases at V and 2 bases at J, with 19 bases between. The TCR sequence derives from a female patient aged 2 to 10 who had a stem cell transplant for Fanconi anemia, so the T cells may come from the graft donor. The material sequenced was peripheral blood, taken 360 days after TCRalphabeta/CD19-depleted stem cell transplant. The rearrangement joins TRBV9 to TRBJ2-3; D gene uncertain. The CDR3 bases are TGTGCCAGCAATCCACGGCCGGGCTATTACACAGATACGCAGTATTTT. Residues: CASNPRPGYYTDTQYF.